The 7 T cell receptor beta chains reported below all come from one sample, sequenced in a study of identical twins. Using its own MiXCR run on the 5' RACE reads, TCRdb lists one record per CDR3 protein. The profile shows approximately 590,000 distinct CDR3 sequences, 9% to 10% of them singletons. These data also featured in a second study, about yellow fever vaccine responses in identical twins.

The source material was PBMCs. These receptors were collected from a woman aged 18-29 years in good health.

The genes are TRBV28 and TRBJ1-6; the D is unclear. Germline V gene data show CDR1 as MDHEN and CDR2 as SYDVKM. The CDR3 contains 16 residues. V was cut by 2 bases and J by 4 bases, with 12 bases left in between. DNA for the CDR3: TGTGCCAGCAGTTTAAGGGCCGCGGGGTATAATTCACCCCTCCACTTT. Translating it yields CASSLRAAGYNSPLHF.

This clonotype was detected only a few times. CDR3 sequence reads: CASSSVLAKNIQYF. As DNA, the CDR3 is TGTGCCAGCAGTAGCGTACTAGCCAAAAACATTCAGTACTTC. This chain uses TRBV6-1 with TRBJ2-4; D unresolved. The CDR3 consists of 14 residues. Trimming removed 5 bases from V and 0 bases from J, with 8 bases in between. Germline V gene sequence: CDR1 MNHNS, CDR2 SASEGT.

This chain joins TRBV25-1 and TRBJ2-5; 8 bases line up with TRBD2. V dropped 4 bases and J dropped 4; count of bases not matched to a gene: 2. CDR3 length: 13 residues. Germline CDR1 reads MGHDK; CDR2 reads SYGVNS. The CDR3, as DNA: TGTGCCAGCAGTGCCAGCGGGAGAGAGACCCAGTACTTC. Residues: CASSASGRETQYF.

This sequence joins TRBV29-1 and TRBJ1-4; the D is unclear. V lost 4 bases, J lost 6 bases, and 6 bases lay in between. Germline loops: CDR1 SQVTM, CDR2 ANQGSEA. The CDR3 is 11 residues long. CDR3 DNA: TGCAGCGTTGTTACGGATGAAAAACTGTTTTTT. Its translation: CSVVTDEKLFF.

The sample holds many counts of this clonotype. The chain uses TRBV12-3 or TRBV12-4 and TRBJ2-1; tentative D call: TRBD2 (5 bases). V lost 3 bases and J 6 bases, leaving 9 bases between the germline ends. The CDR3 is 13 amino acids. The CDR3: CASSLTGSNEQFF. The DNA for the CDR3 is TGTGCCAGCAGTTTGACGGGGTCCAATGAGCAGTTCTTC.

This clonotype has just a few counts. The CDR3 region has the DNA TGTGCCAGCAGGATAGTTATCGGACTAGCGAGCACAGATACGCAGTATTTT. Translating gives CASRIVIGLASTDTQYF. This rearrangement joins TRBV12-3 or TRBV12-4 to TRBJ2-3; TRBD2 aligns across 9 bases. J gave up 0 bases and V 6 bases, and 10 bases lay outside the gene matches. CDR3 length: 17 amino acids.

At least ten counts were recorded for this clonotype. The chain employs TRBV28 and TRBJ1-2; the D is unclear. Looked up from germline, CDR1 is MDHEN and CDR2 is SYDVKM. Trimming took off 5 bases at V and 4 bases at J, with 11 bases between the two ends. This CDR3 comprises 13 residues. Here the CDR3 DNA reads TGTGCCAGCAGTGTAGTTTCACGCTATGGCTACACCTTC. It codes for CASSVVSRYGYTF.